The 19 T cell receptor beta chains below come from one sample, sequenced in a study of tumor-infiltrating lymphocytes in oesophageal squamous cell carcinoma. In TCRdb, the PCR reads were re-called with MiXCR into one record per CDR3 protein. The sample lists approximately 12,000 distinct CDR3 sequences, 55% occurring once. What was sequenced was esophageal tumor tissue. The receptors were sampled from a female donor with esophageal squamous cell carcinoma.

This chain links TRBV27 with TRBJ2-2; perhaps TRBD2 as D (7 bases). Between the trimmed V and J ends, which lost 4 bases and 2 bases, there was a span of 8 bases. The CDR3 consists of 14 residues. Germline V gene data show CDR1 as MNHEY and CDR2 as SMNVEV (reference sequence). The CDR3 here is CASSSGGNTGELFF. The CDR3 nucleotides are TGTGCCAGCAGTTCGGGGGGCAACACCGGGGAGCTGTTTTTT.

The chain combines TRBV6-1 with TRBJ2-5; 9 bases map to TRBD2. The J call may be faulty, since TRBJ2-1 better matches the DNA end. The CDR3 sequence is 19 residues long. Germline assignment: CDR1 MNHNS and CDR2 SASEGT. DNA of the CDR3: TGTGCCAGCAGCTCCGGTTCGAGTAGCGGGAGTGTAGGGCACAATGAGCAGTTCTTC. Encoded protein: CASSSGSSSGSVGHNEQFF.

In its sample, this clonotype is medium-sized. The rearrangement joins TRBV6-1 to TRBJ1-2; 11 bases map to TRBD1. The CDR3 length is 14 residues. Trimming removed 8 bases from V and 7 bases from J; junction bases left unmatched: 9. The germline gives CDR1 MNHNS, CDR2 SASEGT. CDR3 in DNA: TGTGCCAGCTCAGCCGGGACAGGGGGTCGTGGCTACACCTTC. Protein: CASSAGTGGRGYTF.

The rearrangement joins TRBV28 to TRBJ2-1; 13 bases are shared with TRBD2. The closer fit of TRBJ2-7 to the DNA end suggests the J call may be wrong. The CDR3 sequence is 18 residues long. CDR1 is MDHEN, CDR2 SYDVKM, per germline. The CDR3 DNA sequence: TGTGCCAGCACCCCGTTGGGACTAGCGGGATTCAGTTCCTACGAGCAGTACTTC. Protein sequence: CASTPLGLAGFSSYEQYF.

The chain uses TRBV6-1 and TRBJ2-4, with D possibly matching TRBD1 (6 bases). The J call may be faulty, since TRBJ2-7 better matches the DNA end. This CDR3 spans 17 amino acids. Germline V CDR1 and CDR2: MNHNS, SASEGT. The CDR3 sequence: CASSEALRTVSSYEQYF. CDR3 nucleotide sequence: TGTGCCAGCAGTGAAGCGCTTCGGACAGTGAGCTCCTACGAGCAGTACTTC.

This clonotype showed up just a few times. This rearrangement joins TRBV7-2 to TRBJ2-7; 8 bases align to TRBD2. J was trimmed by 4 bases and V by 5 bases; bases with no gene match: 10. Germline CDR1 and CDR2: SGHTA and FQGNSA. This CDR3 has 15 amino acids. The CDR3 is CASSQQSGSSYEQYF. The CDR3 DNA reads as TGTGCCAGCAGCCAACAAAGCGGGAGCTCATACGAGCAGTACTTC. Combining the CDR3 with reference TRBV7-2 and TRBJ2-7 gives the whole variable domain GAGVSQSPSNKVTEKGKDVELRCDPISGHTALYWYRQSLGQGLEFLIYFQGNSAPDKSGLPSDRFSAERTGGSVSTLTIQRTQQEDSAVYLCASSQQSGSSYEQYFGPGTRLTVT.

This rearrangement joins TRBV27 to TRBJ1-1; TRBD1 aligns across 7 bases. The CDR3 runs to 14 residues. The V and J ends lost 7 bases and 7 bases, in that order; junction bases with no gene match: 12. Germline CDR1 and CDR2: MNHEY and SMNVEV (reference sequence). The CDR3 DNA follows: TGTGCCAGCATAACGAACAGGGGTCAAGGTGAAGCTTTCTTT. Translation gives CASITNRGQGEAFF.

There are many counts of this clonotype. The chain couples TRBV20-1 to TRBJ2-1; D is undetermined. Trimming shortened V by 1 base and J by 8 bases, and 9 bases separated the two germline ends. CDR1 and CDR2 from the germline V gene are DFQATT and SNEGSKA (reference sequence). This CDR3 region has 12 residues. The CDR3 sequence: CSARVRVHEQFF. The CDR3 bases are TGCAGTGCTAGAGTAAGGGTTCATGAGCAGTTCTTC.

The V call is TRBV9, the J call TRBJ2-2, with 7 bases identical to TRBD1. The CDR3 sequence is 16 residues long. Germline V CDR1 and CDR2: SGDLS, YYNGEE. V gave up 4 bases and J gave up 6 bases; unmatched junction bases: 12. The CDR3 reads CASSSRTGVISGELFF. For the CDR3, the DNA is TGTGCCAGCAGCTCACGAACAGGGGTCATCTCCGGGGAGCTGTTTTTT. The complete variable domain, with remaining parts taken from reference TRBV9 and TRBJ2-2, reads DSGVTQTPKHLITATGQRVTLRCSPRSGDLSVYWYQQSLDQGLQFLIQYYNGEERAKGNILERFSAQQFPDLHSELNLSSLELGDSALYFCASSSRTGVISGELFFGEGSRLTVL.

The V call is TRBV7-6, the J call TRBJ2-3, with 10 bases matching TRBD2. In germline, CDR1 is SGHVS, CDR2 FNYEAQ. CDR3 length equals 16 residues. V dropped 5 bases and J dropped 2; count of bases not matched to a gene: 7. The CDR3 DNA reads TGTGCCAGCAGCCCAGCTAGCGGGAGTATCACAGATACGCAGTATTTT. Protein product: CASSPASGSITDTQYF.

Relative to its sample, this clonotype is large. V gene TRBV7-9 combines with J gene TRBJ2-5; possible D gene TRBD2, 6 bases. This CDR3 spans 13 amino acids. Trimming cost V 5 bases and J 5 bases, with 12 bases left between them. Per germline, CDR1 SEHNR and CDR2 FQNEAQ (reference sequence). CDR3 in amino acids: CASSPRAGETQYF. The CDR3, as DNA: TGTGCCAGCAGCCCGAGGGCGGGGGAGACCCAGTACTTC.

The chain carries TRBV6-2 or TRBV6-3 and TRBJ2-7; the D is unclear. The J call could be wrong; TRBJ2-1 is a better fit for the DNA end. This CDR3 spans 15 amino acids. Germline CDR1 is MNHEY and CDR2 is SVGEGT. The CDR3 region is CASSEGWEGPHEQFF. For the CDR3, the DNA is TGTGCCAGCAGTGAAGGTTGGGAAGGTCCCCATGAGCAGTTCTTC.

This clonotype was recorded many times. This chain uses TRBV6-6 with TRBJ1-1, with D unresolved. V gave up 2 bases and J gave up 0 bases, with 4 bases separating them. The CDR3 contains 13 residues. Germline V gives CDR1 MNHNY, CDR2 SVGAGI (reference sequence). The CDR3 loop reads CASSYTLNTEAFF. The CDR3 nucleotides read TGTGCCAGCAGTTACACCCTGAACACTGAAGCTTTCTTT.

This chain links TRBV7-3 with TRBJ2-3, with 8 bases that match TRBD2. Germline loops: CDR1 SGHTA, CDR2 FQGTGA. Trimming cost V 5 bases and J 0 bases; bases outside gene matches: 7. CDR3 size: 16 residues. The CDR3: CASSRIGGGSTDTQYF. CDR3 DNA sequence: TGTGCCAGCAGCCGAATCGGCGGGGGGAGCACAGATACGCAGTATTTT.

This clonotype is classed as medium-sized. CDR3 in amino acids: CASSPPQGQGADTQYF. The CDR3 DNA sequence: TGTGCCAGCTCACCACCCCAGGGACAGGGGGCAGATACGCAGTATTTT. V gene TRBV18 combines with J gene TRBJ2-3; 11 nucleotides agree with TRBD1. V was pared by 0 bases and J by 4 bases, with 3 bases of the junction left unmatched. This CDR3 is built from 16 residues. Germline-derived CDR1 and CDR2 are KGHSH and LQKENI.

In its sample, this clonotype was seen a few times. The chain links TRBV12-3 or TRBV12-4 to TRBJ2-3, with unresolved D. Trimming cost V 5 bases and J 11 bases, with 17 bases left between them. The CDR3 length is 13 residues. As DNA, the CDR3 is TGTGCCAGCAGTGATGAGACTTCCTACGAGCAGTATTTT. Protein product: CASSDETSYEQYF.

J is TRBJ2-1 and V is TRBV5-5; D is unclear. Germline V gives CDR1 SGHKS, CDR2 YYEKEE (reference sequence). This CDR3 has 14 residues. Trimming pared 6 bases from V and 10 bases from J, leaving 20 bases between. The CDR3 DNA sequence: TGTGCCAGCACCTACTCGGCCGGAGCCTACGAGCAGTTCTTC. Its translation is CASTYSAGAYEQFF.

This clonotype was seen a handful of times. V gene TRBV6-1 combines with J gene TRBJ2-3; TRBD2 agrees at 13 bases. The V gene end was trimmed by 3 bases and the J gene end by 5 bases; junction bases not matched to a gene: 14. This CDR3 is 19 amino acids long. CDR1 is MNHNS and CDR2 is SASEGT in the germline V gene. CDR3 sequence reads: CASSDGRRLAGGWLDTQYF. The CDR3 bases are TGTGCCAGCAGTGACGGGCGGAGACTAGCGGGAGGTTGGTTAGATACGCAGTATTTT.

This clonotype has a handful of counts. This chain joins TRBV7-2 and TRBJ2-5; D is unresolved. The V end was cut by 3 bases, the J end by 4 bases, with 9 bases between. In germline, CDR1 is SGHTA, CDR2 FQGNSA. The CDR3 contains 13 residues. As DNA, the CDR3 is TGTGCCAGCAGCTTCGGCGATCCAGAGACCCAGTACTTC. Translating gives CASSFGDPETQYF. Complete variable domain (other parts from reference TRBV7-2 and TRBJ2-5): GAGVSQSPSNKVTEKGKDVELRCDPISGHTALYWYRQSLGQGLEFLIYFQGNSAPDKSGLPSDRFSAERTGGSVSTLTIQRTQQEDSAVYLCASSFGDPETQYFGPGTRLLVL.